This TCR beta chain originates from a study of blood T cell repertoires in COVID-19 (dated by TCRdb to the early 2020s). Context from the whole study: Samples from collaborators originated in the United States, Italy and Spain and spanned both the acute and convalescent phases of COVID-19. Where available, HLA class I and class II types were taken from metadata supplied by the sample provider and were not determined by assay-based typing. Subjects who had been exposed to COVID-19, were actively infected with it, or had recovered from it provided the deeply sampled blood TCRbeta repertoires that made up the dataset. The prospective study material was composed of cDNA or gDNA derived from T cells, B-cell-depleted T cells, or PBMCs. The repertoires were released in a freely available public database intended as a resource for research on the immune response to SARS-CoV-2. Sample metadata almost always included a de-identified subject ID, COVID-19 status, age in years and sex. Samples came from the ongoing ImmuneRACE study (first 160 participants) plus 1,254 subjects from 6 global collaborators. Beyond this particular receptor, the publication reports: The amount of clinical and demographic metadata varied by source and participant and was provided uncurated.

The germline V gene gives CDR1 as MNHNS and CDR2 as SASEGT. Including cysteine and phenylalanine, the CDR3 has 14 amino acids. This entry keeps only the CDR3 DNA: 42 bases, framed from base 1. V was cut back by 1 base and J by 5 bases, leaving a gap of 11 bases between them. Each collaborating institution followed its own protocols to collect whole blood in K2EDTA tubes. For TCRbeta analysis, collaborators shipped samples in one of three forms: frozen whole blood, isolated PBMCs, or DNA extracted from either of those sample types. TCRbeta CDR3 regions were amplified from genomic DNA by means of the immunoSEQ Assay, a bias-controlled multiplex PCR. Per the authors' processing: The number of nucleated cells in each sample was estimated from the amplification of reference gene primers within the assay. Sequence reads were collapsed and filtered to measure the absolute abundance of every unique TCRbeta CDR3 rearrangement. For each sample, productive Simpson clonality was calculated by taking the square root of Simpson's diversity index across productive rearrangements. The table comes from immuneACCESS by way of TCRdb, which keeps in-frame sequences with V and J called. Part of the clones is missing from these tables; in studies checked, under half for an unresolved V gene and the rest for unknown reasons. The V and J calls and the clone size are those of that table, but D and trimming were determined from the DNA. Recorded for this sample are 28,000 or so clones; over 75% of them occurred a single time. The biggest ten clones account for about 17% of the sample.

Remarks on this clone: The clone's antigen remains unknown. Base qualities were left out, and no much larger clone turns up one base away.

Sequencing was carried out using peripheral blood. This chain is built from TRBV6-1 and TRBJ1-1, and TRBD1 may be the D gene, going by 6 matching bases. The receptor was isolated from a human donor with active COVID-19. The donor label of this sample is uncertain. The CDR3 reads as follows: CASSEGGGRTEAFF. Here is the DNA: TGTGCCAGCAGTGAAGGGGGGGGGCGGACTGAAGCTTTCTTT.